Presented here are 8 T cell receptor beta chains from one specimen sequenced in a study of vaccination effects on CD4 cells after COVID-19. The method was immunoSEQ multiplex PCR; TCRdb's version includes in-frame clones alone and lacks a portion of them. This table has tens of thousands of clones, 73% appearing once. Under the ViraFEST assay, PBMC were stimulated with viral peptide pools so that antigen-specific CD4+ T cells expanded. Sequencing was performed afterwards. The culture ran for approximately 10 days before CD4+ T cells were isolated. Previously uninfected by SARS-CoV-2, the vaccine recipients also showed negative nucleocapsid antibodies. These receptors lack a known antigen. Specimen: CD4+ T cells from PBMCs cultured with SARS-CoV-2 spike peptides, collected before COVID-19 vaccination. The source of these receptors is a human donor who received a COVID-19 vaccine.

CDR3 amino acids: CASRNRGGVLTQYF. Written as DNA, the CDR3 is TGTGCCAGCAGGAATAGGGGGGGGGTGCTTACGCAGTATTTT. The chain has TRBV27 and TRBJ2-3, with D tentatively TRBD2 (7 bases). The CDR3 is 14 amino acids. The V gene's germline CDR1 is MNHEY and CDR2 SMNVEV (reference sequence). Trimming left V 6 bases short and J 8 bases short, with 18 bases between.

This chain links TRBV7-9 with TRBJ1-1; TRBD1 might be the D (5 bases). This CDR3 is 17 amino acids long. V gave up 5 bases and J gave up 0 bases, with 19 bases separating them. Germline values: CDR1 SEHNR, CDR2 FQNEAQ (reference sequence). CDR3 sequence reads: CASSPGPGRGMNTEAFF. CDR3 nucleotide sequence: TGTGCCAGCAGCCCGGGACCAGGGCGAGGTATGAACACTGAAGCTTTCTTT.

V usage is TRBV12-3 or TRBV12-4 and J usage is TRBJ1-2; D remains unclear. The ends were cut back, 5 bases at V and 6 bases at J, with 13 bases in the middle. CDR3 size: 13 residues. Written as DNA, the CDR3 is TGTGCCAGCAGTCTAAGACCCGGGGATGGCTACACCTTC. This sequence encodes CASSLRPGDGYTF.

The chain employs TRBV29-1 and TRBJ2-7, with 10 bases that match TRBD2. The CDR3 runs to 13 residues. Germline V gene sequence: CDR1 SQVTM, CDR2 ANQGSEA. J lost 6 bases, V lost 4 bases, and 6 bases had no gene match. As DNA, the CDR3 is TGCAGCGTTGTCAGCGGGAGGGCCTTCGAGCAGTACTTC. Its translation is CSVVSGRAFEQYF.

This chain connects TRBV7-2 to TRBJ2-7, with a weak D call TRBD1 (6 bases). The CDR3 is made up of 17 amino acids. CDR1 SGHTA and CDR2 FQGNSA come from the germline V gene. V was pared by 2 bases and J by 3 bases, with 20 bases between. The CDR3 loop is CASSLYRVGQGYYEQYF. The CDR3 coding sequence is TGTGCCAGCAGCTTATATCGGGTCGGGCAGGGGTACTACGAGCAGTACTTC.

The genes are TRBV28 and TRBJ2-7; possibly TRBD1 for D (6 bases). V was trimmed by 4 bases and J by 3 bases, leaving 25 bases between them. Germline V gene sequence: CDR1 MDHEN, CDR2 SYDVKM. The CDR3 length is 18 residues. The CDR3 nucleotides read TGTGCCAGCAGTTCACCGGGACAAGCCCGTCCCCGCCTCTACGAGCAGTACTTC. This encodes CASSSPGQARPRLYEQYF.

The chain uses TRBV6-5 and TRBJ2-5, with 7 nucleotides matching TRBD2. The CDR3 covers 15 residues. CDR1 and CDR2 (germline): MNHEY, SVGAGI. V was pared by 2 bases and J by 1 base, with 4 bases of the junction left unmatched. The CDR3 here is CASSYTRGGQETQYF. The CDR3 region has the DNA TGTGCCAGCAGTTACACACGCGGGGGCCAAGAGACCCAGTACTTC.

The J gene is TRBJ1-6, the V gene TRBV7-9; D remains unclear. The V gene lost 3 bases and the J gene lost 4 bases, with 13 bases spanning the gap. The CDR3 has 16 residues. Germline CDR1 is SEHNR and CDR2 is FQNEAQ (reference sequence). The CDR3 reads CASSFAEGWYNSPLHF. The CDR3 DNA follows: TGTGCCAGCAGCTTTGCCGAAGGGTGGTATAATTCACCCCTCCACTTT.